Only a few counts were recorded for the clone carrying this TCR beta chain. The target antigen is unknown. This specimen comes from a study of STAT5B mutations in CD4+ large granular lymphocyte leukemia. Study outcomes and limitations: CD4-sorted patient repertoires seemed more clonal than healthy CD4+ repertoires. Top patient clones used TRBV06 genes more often: 8/27 versus 2/35 in controls.

V was cut by 5 bases and J by 6 bases, with 17 bases left in between. CDR1 and CDR2 from the germline V gene are LNHDA and SQIVND (reference sequence). The CDR3 consists of 15 residues. Sequencing was at survey level. TCRdb's copy holds only in-frame clones and misses some; the assay was immunoSEQ multiplex PCR. Of around 27,000 clones detected, over 60% appear once; the ten largest clones hold approximately 2.8%. The clonotype originates from a human donor in good health. The sequenced sample consisted of CD4+ T cells from blood buffy coats. The chain couples TRBV19 to TRBJ1-3; D is perhaps TRBD1 (6 bases). The chain's CDR3 is CASSDSGTRTNTIYF. CDR3 nucleotides: TGTGCCAGTAGTGACTCCGGGACACGCACAAACACCATATATTTT.